This entry lists 2 T cell receptor beta chains sequenced from one sample in a study of low-dose radiotherapy and immunotherapy resistance in tumors. This sample's time point: before trial treatment. Alpha and beta chains were covered, as first-strand cDNA relied on TRAV- and TRBV-specific primers. Amplification, which lasted around 18 PCR cycles, used a constant-region primer and V-primer adapter to amplify TCRs. TCRdb reanalysed the reads using MiXCR and keeps one entry per CDR3 protein. The sample records about 82,000 distinct CDR3 sequences, about 20% being singletons. Specimen: PBMCs, collected before treatment. The source is a male donor with prostate cancer.

This clonotype was seen many times. V is TRBV4-1 and J is TRBJ2-3; D possibly corresponds to TRBD2 (7 bases). This CDR3 has 14 amino acids. V was pared by 3 bases and J by 2 bases, with 9 bases between. Germline V gives CDR1 MGHRA, CDR2 YSYEKL. CDR3 DNA: TGCGCCAGCAGCCATGGGGGGGCCACAGATACGCAGTATTTT. Translation: CASSHGGATDTQYF.

As concerns this clonotype: At one of its ends the junction is not consistent with the germline gene, which may arise from a read error. This chain links TRBV20-1 with TRBJ2-1, with 10 nucleotides matching TRBD2. CDR1 and CDR2 (germline): DFQATT, SNEGSKA (reference sequence). The length of the CDR3 is 16 residues. This CDR3 reads CSASWTSGWSVDEEFF. The CDR3 DNA follows: TGCAGTGCTAGCTGGACTAGCGGATGGAGTGTCGATGAGGAGTTCTTC.